This T cell receptor (beta chain) was sequenced in a study of T-cell reconstitution after alpha-beta-depleted transplantation in children. Notes on the study in general: The origin of high day-60 TCRbeta diversity in some patients lay in surviving recipient T cells and thymic progenitors. Alpha-beta T cells about two months after transplant reportedly derived from several hundred expanded graft clones. One year after transplant, T-cell counts and diversity came mostly from newly produced T cells.

Per the germline V gene, CDR1 is SGHTS and CDR2 is YDEGEE. The CDR3 runs to 13 residues. The germline V and J ends were trimmed by 3 bases and 2 bases, with 9 bases remaining between them. A TCRbeta library incorporating unique molecular identifiers was prepared. One entry per CDR3 protein, called by TCRdb with MiXCR from the PCR reads. This table holds fewer than 550,000 distinct CDR3 sequences, approximately 10% found once. At least ten counts were recorded for this clonotype. Antigen: not known. Specimen: PBMCs, collected before TCRalphabeta/CD19-depleted stem cell transplant. The TCR comes from a child aged 2 to 15 with inherited bone marrow failure, due to receive a stem cell transplant. The chain uses TRBV5-8 and TRBJ2-7; D gene unclear. CDR3 protein: CASSWAATYEQYF. The CDR3 nucleotides read TGTGCCAGCAGCTGGGCAGCTACCTACGAGCAGTACTTC.